These 14 T cell receptor beta chains came from one sample sequenced in a study of blood T cell repertoires in COVID-19. Here immunoSEQ multiplex PCR was the method, and the copy in TCRdb shows in-frame clones only, minus some. The sample records approximately 460,000 clones, roughly nine tenths being singletons. Input material: peripheral blood. All receptors come from a man younger than 35 with COVID-19, enrolled during active disease.

Of note for this clone: Other nucleotide sequences from this sample produce the same CDR3. The chain uses TRBV18 and TRBJ1-3; a weak D match, TRBD1 (5 bases). The ends were cut back, 3 bases at V and 0 bases at J, with 9 bases in the middle. The CDR3 consists of 15 residues. From germline, CDR1 is KGHSH and CDR2 LQKENI. The CDR3 DNA sequence: TGTGCCAGCTCACCCCTCGACAGCTCTGGAAACACCATATATTTT. Translated, it gives CASSPLDSSGNTIYF. Variable domain in full (rest from reference TRBV18 and TRBJ1-3): NAGVMQNPRHLVRRRGQEARLRCSPMKGHSHVYWYRQLPEEGLKFMVYLQKENIIDESGMPKERFSAEFPKEGPSILRIQQVVRGDSAAYFCASSPLDSSGNTIYFGEGSWLTVV.

The gene calls are TRBV11-3 and TRBJ2-5, with a weak D call TRBD2 (5 bases). Germline values: CDR1 SGHNT, CDR2 YENEEA. CDR3 size: 15 residues. Trimming pared 5 bases from V and 5 bases from J, leaving 18 bases between. The DNA for the CDR3 is TGTGCCAGCAGCCTAAGCCGAGGGAGTGGTGAGACCCAGTACTTC. Its protein product is CASSLSRGSGETQYF. Looking up the rest from reference TRBV11-3 and TRBJ2-5 gives the full variable domain: EAGVVQSPRYKIIEKKQPVAFWCNPISGHNTLYWYLQNLGQGPELLIRYENEEAVDDSQLPKDRFSAERLKGVDSTLKIQPAELGDSAVYLCASSLSRGSGETQYFGPGTRLLVL.

This clone was found a few times. V gene TRBV25-1 combines with J gene TRBJ1-3; 8 bases line up with TRBD1. There are 17 residues in the CDR3. The V gene's germline CDR1 is MGHDK and CDR2 SYGVNS. Trimming took 1 base from V and 1 from J; bases not matched to a gene: 6. The CDR3: CASSEFQGALSGNTIYF. CDR3 bases: TGTGCCAGCAGTGAATTTCAGGGGGCGCTTTCTGGAAACACCATATATTTT.

The chain employs TRBV29-1 and TRBJ2-2; D is undetermined. V was trimmed by 7 bases and J by 6 bases, leaving 15 bases between them. This CDR3 comprises 13 residues. The germline V gene encodes CDR1 SQVTM and CDR2 ANQGSEA. This CDR3 is CSASAGRSGELFF. The CDR3 coding sequence is TGCAGCGCCTCGGCAGGCCGGTCCGGGGAGCTGTTTTTT.

V is TRBV7-9 and J is TRBJ1-1, with TRBD1 matching 8 bases. The J segment lost 5 bases and the V segment lost 3 bases, leaving 5 bases of the junction unmatched. CDR3 size: 14 residues. Germline V gene lookup returns CDR1 SEHNR and CDR2 FQNEAQ (reference sequence). In nucleotides, the CDR3 is TGTGCCAGCAGCTTCGGACAGGGCTGGACTGAAGCTTTCTTT. Protein sequence: CASSFGQGWTEAFF.

The rearrangement links TRBV10-3 to TRBJ2-5; a weak D match, TRBD1 (6 bases). Trimming took 6 bases from V and 8 from J, leaving 19 bases between them. The CDR3 spans 14 residues. CDR1 is ENHRY and CDR2 is SYGVKD in the germline V gene. CDR3 sequence: CAIRSEQGGRTQYF. The DNA of the CDR3 is TGTGCCATCAGGTCCGAACAGGGCGGGCGCACCCAGTACTTC.

This clone was detected many times. The genes are TRBV7-9 and TRBJ1-2, with 10 bases that match TRBD1. Germline assignment: CDR1 SEHNR and CDR2 FQNEAQ (reference sequence). J lost 4 bases, V lost 5 bases, and 7 bases had no gene match. This CDR3 spans 15 amino acids. This chain's CDR3 is CASSRLTGGAYGYTF. In DNA form, the CDR3 reads TGTGCCAGCAGCCGCCTGACAGGGGGCGCCTATGGCTACACCTTC.

The chain combines TRBV4-2 with TRBJ2-5; D perhaps matches TRBD2 (5 bases). Germline V lookup: CDR1 LGHNA, CDR2 YNFKEQ. The V and J ends lost 2 bases and 3 bases respectively, with 10 bases between them. This CDR3 region has 14 residues. CDR3 bases: TGTGCCAGCAGCCAACAGGAGAGGGAAGAGACCCAGTACTTC. It encodes CASSQQEREETQYF.

V usage is TRBV13 and J usage is TRBJ2-2; D gene ambiguous. Germline CDR1 and CDR2: PRHDT and FYEKMQ (reference sequence). Trimming shortened V by 2 bases and J by 4 bases, and 8 bases separated the two germline ends. The CDR3 loop spans 14 amino acids. CDR3 bases: TGTGCCAGCAGCTTATCAGTAAGCACCGGGGAGCTGTTTTTT. Translation: CASSLSVSTGELFF.

V and J are TRBV6-6 and TRBJ2-1, with a weak D call TRBD1 (6 bases). V lost 5 bases, J lost 0 bases, and 11 bases lay in between. The CDR3 is 15 residues long. Germline CDR1 is MNHNY and CDR2 is SVGAGI (reference sequence). CDR3 region: CASSLGDNSYNEQFF. CDR3 in DNA: TGTGCCAGCAGTCTCGGGGACAACTCCTACAATGAGCAGTTCTTC.

This chain uses TRBV7-2 with TRBJ1-6, with 7 bases lining up with TRBD1. V trimming: 2 bases; J trimming: 11 bases; junction bases outside the gene matches: 9. Germline CDR1 reads SGHTA; CDR2 reads FQGNSA. This CDR3 spans 15 amino acids. In nucleotides, the CDR3 is TGTGCCAGCAGCTTACAATTACAGGGGCGCGCACCCCTCCACTTT. Translated: CASSLQLQGRAPLHF.

The chain has TRBV4-1 and TRBJ1-3; D not certain. The CDR3 has 15 amino acids. The V gene lost 2 bases and the J gene lost 5 bases, with 13 bases spanning the gap. CDR1 MGHRA and CDR2 YSYEKL come from the germline V gene. The CDR3 sequence is CASSQSGRQRNTIYF. DNA of the CDR3: TGCGCCAGCAGCCAATCCGGGAGGCAAAGAAACACCATATATTTT.

The gene calls are TRBV5-1 and TRBJ2-1, with a possible D match to TRBD2 (5 bases). The V gene lost 6 bases and the J gene lost 2 bases, with 15 bases spanning the gap. This CDR3 is 15 amino acids long. From germline, CDR1 is SGHRS and CDR2 YFSETQ. The chain's CDR3 is CASMSGHSAYNEQFF. CDR3 nucleotide sequence: TGCGCCAGCATGTCAGGTCATAGCGCCTACAATGAGCAGTTCTTC.

The rearrangement joins TRBV20-1 to TRBJ1-1, with D perhaps TRBD1 (5 bases). The germline V and J ends were trimmed by 3 bases and 2 bases, with 10 bases remaining between them. Germline values: CDR1 DFQATT, CDR2 SNEGSKA (reference sequence). CDR3 size: 13 residues. CDR3 DNA: TGCAGTGCTAGTTTAGGGGCAAACACTGAAGCTTTCTTT. It yields the protein CSASLGANTEAFF.